A selection of T cell receptor beta chains follows, all from one sample in a study of Graves' ophthalmopathy and Graves' hyperthyroidism. TCRdb reanalysed the multiplex PCR reads using MiXCR and keeps one entry per CDR3 protein. The repertoire includes about 480,000 distinct CDR3 sequences, approximately 15% of them detected once, and 9.5% to 10% sits in the top ten. Source material: blood. The source is a woman aged 25-40 years with Graves' ophthalmopathy. Each CDR3 is given with its conserved first and last residue. The order of the fields is J gene, V gene, D gene, clone size, CDR3 protein, CDR3 DNA. D genes are given only for firm matches. Not every row has a clone size; where given, it reads once, few, many or a size class.

j_gene: TRBJ1-1; v_gene: TRBV5-5; d_gene: .; abundance: .; CDR3aa: CASSPHSPLNTEAFF; CDR3nt: TGTGCCAGCAGCCCTCACTCCCCCCTGAACACTGAAGCTTTCTTT
j_gene: TRBJ2-5; v_gene: TRBV12-3/TRBV12-4; d_gene: TRBD2; abundance: .; CDR3aa: CASSLQAGGAETQYF; CDR3nt: TGTGCCAGCAGTTTACAAGCGGGGGGCGCCGAGACCCAGTACTTC
j_gene: TRBJ1-2; v_gene: TRBV20-1; d_gene: .; abundance: many; CDR3aa: CSARDGGGGNYGYTF; CDR3nt: TGCAGTGCTAGAGATGGTGGGGGGGGAAACTATGGCTACACCTTC
j_gene: TRBJ2-5; v_gene: TRBV29-1; d_gene: .; abundance: many; CDR3aa: CSVFRDFQETQYF; CDR3nt: TGCAGCGTTTTCCGGGACTTCCAAGAGACCCAGTACTTC
j_gene: TRBJ1-1; v_gene: TRBV12-3/TRBV12-4; d_gene: .; abundance: many; CDR3aa: CASSLGRRPTFSEAFF; CDR3nt: TGTGCCAGCAGTTTAGGACGGCGCCCAACATTTAGTGAAGCTTTCTTT
j_gene: TRBJ1-2; v_gene: TRBV7-2; d_gene: TRBD1; abundance: many; CDR3aa: CASSYGQDNYGYTF; CDR3nt: TGTGCCAGCAGCTACGGACAGGATAACTATGGCTACACCTTC
j_gene: TRBJ2-2; v_gene: TRBV5-1; d_gene: TRBD1; abundance: few; CDR3aa: CASSLRDRGSTGELFF; CDR3nt: TGCGCCAGCAGCCTCAGGGACAGGGGAAGTACCGGGGAGCTGTTTTTT
j_gene: TRBJ1-6; v_gene: TRBV7-2; d_gene: .; abundance: many; CDR3aa: CASSLWQGGSPLHF; CDR3nt: TGTGCCAGCAGCTTATGGCAGGGAGGTTCACCCCTCCACTTT
j_gene: TRBJ2-4; v_gene: TRBV30; d_gene: .; abundance: many; CDR3aa: CACGGLAKNIQYF; CDR3nt: TGTGCCTGCGGGGGACTAGCCAAAAACATTCAGTACTTC
j_gene: TRBJ1-5; v_gene: TRBV2; d_gene: TRBD1; abundance: many; CDR3aa: CASRTGEPQPQHF; CDR3nt: TGTGCCAGTCGTACAGGGGAACCTCAGCCCCAGCATTTT
j_gene: TRBJ2-2; v_gene: TRBV5-4; d_gene: TRBD1; abundance: .; CDR3aa: CASSLGQGLKGQVDTGELFF; CDR3nt: TGTGCCAGCAGCTTAGGCCAAGGCCTAAAAGGACAGGTGGACACCGGGGAGCTGTTTTTT
j_gene: TRBJ1-5; v_gene: TRBV10-3; d_gene: TRBD1; abundance: many; CDR3aa: CAISESRSGGSGQPQHF; CDR3nt: TGTGCCATCAGTGAGTCAAGGTCAGGGGGTTCAGGGCAGCCCCAGCATTTT
j_gene: TRBJ1-2; v_gene: TRBV2; d_gene: .; abundance: many; CDR3aa: CASYQTPNYGYTF; CDR3nt: TGTGCCAGCTATCAGACGCCAAACTATGGCTACACCTTC
j_gene: TRBJ1-5; v_gene: TRBV12-3/TRBV12-4; d_gene: .; abundance: .; CDR3aa: CASSFQAPYSNQPQHF; CDR3nt: TGTGCCAGCAGTTTCCAGGCACCCTATAGCAATCAGCCCCAGCATTTT
j_gene: TRBJ2-7; v_gene: TRBV4-1; d_gene: .; abundance: many; CDR3aa: CASSQGLLAYDEQYF; CDR3nt: TGCGCCAGCAGCCAAGGGCTCCTAGCGTACGACGAGCAGTACTTC
j_gene: TRBJ2-2; v_gene: TRBV5-1; d_gene: .; abundance: .; CDR3aa: CASSFASGVSGELFF; CDR3nt: TGCGCCAGCAGCTTCGCCAGTGGGGTGTCCGGGGAGCTGTTTTTT
j_gene: TRBJ1-2; v_gene: TRBV6-1; d_gene: .; abundance: many; CDR3aa: CASSEASRGRNYGYTF; CDR3nt: TGTGCCAGCAGTGAAGCGTCGAGGGGCCGTAACTATGGCTACACCTTC
j_gene: TRBJ1-2; v_gene: TRBV28; d_gene: .; abundance: many; CDR3aa: CASTRGAGSLGEGYTF; CDR3nt: TGTGCCAGCACCCGGGGGGCTGGGTCCCTAGGGGAAGGCTACACCTTC
j_gene: TRBJ2-2; v_gene: TRBV30; d_gene: .; abundance: many; CDR3aa: CAWSVGRITGELFF; CDR3nt: TGTGCCTGGAGTGTGGGCAGGATTACCGGGGAGCTGTTTTTT
j_gene: TRBJ1-2; v_gene: TRBV30; d_gene: .; abundance: many; CDR3aa: CAWSVISGTYGYTF; CDR3nt: TGTGCCTGGAGTGTAATTTCAGGGACCTATGGCTACACCTTC
j_gene: TRBJ2-5; v_gene: TRBV9; d_gene: .; abundance: many; CDR3aa: CASSEGTQYQETQYF; CDR3nt: TGTGCCAGCAGCGAGGGGACACAGTACCAAGAGACCCAGTACTTC
j_gene: TRBJ2-7; v_gene: TRBV28; d_gene: TRBD1; abundance: few; CDR3aa: CASSFEGALHEQYF; CDR3nt: TGTGCCAGCAGTTTTGAGGGGGCGCTCCACGAGCAGTACTTC
j_gene: TRBJ1-6; v_gene: TRBV10-3; d_gene: .; abundance: many; CDR3aa: CAIRGGVNSPLHF; CDR3nt: TGTGCCATCCGCGGGGGGGTTAATTCACCCCTCCACTTT
j_gene: TRBJ1-2; v_gene: TRBV2; d_gene: .; abundance: many; CDR3aa: CASSETGRYGYTF; CDR3nt: TGTGCCAGCAGTGAAACAGGCCGCTATGGCTACACCTTC
j_gene: TRBJ1-1; v_gene: TRBV6-2/TRBV6-3; d_gene: TRBD1; abundance: .; CDR3aa: CASSSQGEISEAFF; CDR3nt: TGTGCCAGCAGTTCTCAGGGGGAGATATCTGAAGCTTTCTTT
j_gene: TRBJ1-2; v_gene: TRBV12-3/TRBV12-4; d_gene: TRBD1; abundance: many; CDR3aa: CASRGTGVDGYTF; CDR3nt: TGTGCCAGCAGGGGAACAGGGGTGGATGGCTACACCTTC
j_gene: TRBJ2-7; v_gene: TRBV20-1; d_gene: TRBD2; abundance: many; CDR3aa: CSARDRTGLAVSYEQYF; CDR3nt: TGCAGTGCTAGAGACAGGACAGGACTAGCGGTCTCCTACGAGCAGTACTTC
j_gene: TRBJ2-7; v_gene: TRBV6-1; d_gene: .; abundance: many; CDR3aa: CASTLLASVRYYEQYF; CDR3nt: TGTGCCAGCACCCTCCTGGCCTCGGTCAGATACTACGAGCAGTACTTC
j_gene: TRBJ1-2; v_gene: TRBV3-1; d_gene: TRBD1; abundance: many; CDR3aa: CASSQGTGGSRGYTF; CDR3nt: TGTGCCAGCAGCCAAGGGACAGGGGGCTCTCGGGGCTACACCTTC